These T cell receptor beta chains were read from a single sample in a study of cytomegalovirus exposure and HLA in healthy donors. Sequenced by immunoSEQ multiplex PCR; TCRdb stores in-frame clones only, minus some. Of roughly 130,000 clones in the sample, 65% to 90% were seen once. Sequenced: PBMCs. These receptors originate from a girl aged 2 to 9 in good health and CMV-seronegative. Both conserved end residues are part of each CDR3. A D gene is named only where the DNA matches it firmly. Clone size is given for some rows only: seen once, a few or many times, or a class if the clone is expanded.

- | TRBJ1-6 | - | TRBV7-8 | TGTGCCAGCAGCTTAGCGAGGGAGGCGGGCAATTCACCCCTCCACTTT | CASSLAREAGNSPLHF
- | TRBJ2-7 | - | TRBV7-2 | TGTGCCAGCAGCTTAGGAGGGGAGCGGGTCCACGAGCAGTACTTC | CASSLGGERVHEQYF
- | TRBJ1-1 | - | TRBV28 | TGTGCCAGCAGTTTTATGGCAGGAACTGCCATCTTCACTGAAGCTTTCTTT | CASSFMAGTAIFTEAFF
- | TRBJ2-7 | - | TRBV7-7 | TGTGCCAGCAGCTTAGATGTCGGCTCCTACGAGCAGTACTTC | CASSLDVGSYEQYF
- | TRBJ2-3 | - | TRBV25-1 | TGTGCCAGCAGTGAAGCGGGACGAAAAGGGGATACGCAGTATTTT | CASSEAGRKGDTQYF
- | TRBJ1-4 | - | TRBV28 | TGTGCCAGCAGTCCGTCGGCAGGCCCAACAACTAATGAAAAACTGTTTTTT | CASSPSAGPTTNEKLFF
- | TRBJ2-5 | - | TRBV7-9 | TGTGCCAGCAGCCCGCGGGACAGTGACAGAGAGACCCAGTACTTC | CASSPRDSDRETQYF
once | TRBJ1-2 | - | TRBV10-2 | TGCGCCAGCACCCCGGCAGGTTGGGACTATGGCTACACCTTC | CASTPAGWDYGYTF
few | TRBJ2-7 | TRBD1 | TRBV4-3 | TGCGCCAGCAGCCAGGGACAGGGGAGCTACGAGCAGTACTTC | CASSQGQGSYEQYF
- | TRBJ2-1 | TRBD2 | TRBV9 | TGTGCCAGCAGCCCAAGACTAGCGGGGTTAGCCTACAATGAGCAGTTCTTC | CASSPRLAGLAYNEQFF
- | TRBJ1-1 | - | TRBV4-1 | TGCGCCAGCAGCCGCCCGTATGAGGTGAACACTGAAGCTTTCTTT | CASSRPYEVNTEAFF
- | TRBJ1-6 | - | TRBV28 | TGTGCCAGCAGGATAGATGGGGGCACAAATTCACCCCTCCACTTT | CASRIDGGTNSPLHF
- | TRBJ1-5 | TRBD1 | TRBV5-1 | TGCGCCAGCAGCTTGGGTCCGGGACAGCTCAATCAGCCCCAGCATTTT | CASSLGPGQLNQPQHF
- | TRBJ2-1 | TRBD1 | TRBV25-1 | TGTGCCAGCAGTGAGCCCTCATCGACAGGGCGCTCCTACAATGAGCAGTTCTTC | CASSEPSSTGRSYNEQFF
- | TRBJ2-5 | TRBD1 | TRBV4-2 | TGTGCCAGCAGCCTAAGGACAGGCCACCAAGAGACCCAGTACTTC | CASSLRTGHQETQYF
- | TRBJ2-2 | TRBD2 | TRBV11-2 | TGTGCCAGCAGCTTAGACCCAATGGGACTAGCGAAGAACACCGGGGAGCTGTTTTTT | CASSLDPMGLAKNTGELFF
few | TRBJ2-3 | TRBD2 | TRBV19 | TGTGCCAGTAATTTGCTAGCGGGAGTCGGGGATACGCAGTATTTT | CASNLLAGVGDTQYF
few | TRBJ1-1 | - | TRBV9 | TGTGCCAGCAGCGTAGAGACGGGGAGGGCCACTGAAGCTTTCTTT | CASSVETGRATEAFF
- | TRBJ2-7 | TRBD2 | TRBV4-1 | TGCGCCAGCAGCCCCCGACCTAGCGGGAGTTCATCCTACGAGCAGTACTTC | CASSPRPSGSSSYEQYF
few | TRBJ2-1 | TRBD1 | TRBV6-5 | TGTGCCAGCAGTTCGGACAGGGGGATCAATGAGCAGTTCTTC | CASSSDRGINEQFF
- | TRBJ2-7 | TRBD2 | TRBV4-2 | TGTGCCAGCAGCCAAGAAAGGGGGACTAGCGCCTACGAGCAGTACTTC | CASSQERGTSAYEQYF
- | TRBJ2-5 | TRBD1 | TRBV7-9 | TGTGCCAGCAGCTTAGCTGGGGACAGGGAGGAGGGAGAGACCCAGTACTTC | CASSLAGDREEGETQYF
once | TRBJ1-3 | - | TRBV28 | TGTGCCAGCAGTCCTAGAGCTCTCTCAAACACCATATATTTT | CASSPRALSNTIYF
- | TRBJ1-4 | TRBD1 | TRBV18 | TGTGCCAGCTCACCGGGACAGAGTAATGAAAAACTGTTTTTT | CASSPGQSNEKLFF
- | TRBJ2-1 | - | TRBV27 | TGTGCCAGCAGTGCGTCGCCCAGGGTGGACTACAATGAGCAGTTCTTC | CASSASPRVDYNEQFF
- | TRBJ2-4 | TRBD2 | TRBV4-2 | TGTGCCAGCAGCCAAGTAGGACTAGCTCAAAACATTCAGTACTTC | CASSQVGLAQNIQYF
- | TRBJ2-6 | TRBD1 | TRBV4-2 | TGTGCCAGCGGACAGGAATCTGCTGGGGCCAACGTCCTGACTTTC | CASGQESAGANVLTF
- | TRBJ2-7 | TRBD1 | TRBV9 | TGTGCCAGCAGCCCCCGAGGGACAGGGGGCTCCGAGCAGTACTTC | CASSPRGTGGSEQYF
- | TRBJ1-1 | - | TRBV4-3 | TGCGCCAGCAGCCAAGAACTGAACGGGTTGAACACTGAAGCTTTCTTT | CASSQELNGLNTEAFF
- | TRBJ1-2 | - | TRBV4-1 | TGCGCCAGCAGCCACACCCTCAGGGGCCGGGGAAGTAACTATGGCTACACCTTC | CASSHTLRGRGSNYGYTF
few | TRBJ1-1 | - | TRBV7-9 | TGTGCCAGCAGCCCAGGGGACGACACTGAAGCTTTCTTT | CASSPGDDTEAFF
- | TRBJ1-2 | - | TRBV6-6 | TGTGCCAGCAGTTACCCCGGGGACTCAAACTATGGCTACACCTTC | CASSYPGDSNYGYTF
- | TRBJ2-7 | TRBD2 | TRBV27 | TGTGCCAGCAGTTTGGGACTAGCGGGGGGAACCTACGAGCAGTACTTC | CASSLGLAGGTYEQYF
once | TRBJ2-3 | - | TRBV18 | TGTGCCAGCTCACCGCCACAGGGAGATACGCAGTATTTT | CASSPPQGDTQYF
- | TRBJ1-5 | - | TRBV28 | TGTGCCAGCAGACCTCCTCAGATGCATAGCAATCAGCCCCAGCATTTT | CASRPPQMHSNQPQHF
- | TRBJ2-1 | - | TRBV21-1 | TGTGCCAGCAGCGGGGGACTAGCGGGAGGGGGGACCTACAATGAGCAGTTCTTC | CASSGGLAGGGTYNEQFF
- | TRBJ2-3 | - | TRBV4-3 | TGCGCCAGCAGCCAAGGGGCGGGGGCCACAGATACGCAGTATTTT | CASSQGAGATDTQYF
- | TRBJ2-2 | TRBD2 | TRBV18 | TGTGCCAGCTCACAGAGACTAGCGGGAAGAGGCACCGGGGAGCTGTTTTTT | CASSQRLAGRGTGELFF
- | TRBJ1-6 | - | TRBV4-1 | TGCGCCAGCAGCCCATACCCACAGGGATCCAGATCACCCCTCCACTTT | CASSPYPQGSRSPLHF
- | TRBJ1-2 | - | TRBV11-2 | TGTGCCAGCAGCTTAGAAGGTTATCGGGAGTTAGCCTTC | CASSLEGYRELAF
- | TRBJ2-1 | TRBD2 | TRBV19 | TGTGCCAGTAGACCCCTAGCGGGGGACAATGAGCAGTTCTTC | CASRPLAGDNEQFF
- | TRBJ2-5 | TRBD2 | TRBV5-1 | TGCGCCGGAAGTAGCGGGAGGGCATCGGGAGAGACCCAGTACTTC | CAGSSGRASGETQYF
- | TRBJ2-5 | TRBD1 | TRBV7-9 | TGTGCCAGCAGCTACCCGCTACAGGGGGAGACCCAGTACTTC | CASSYPLQGETQYF
- | TRBJ2-3 | - | TRBV5-6 | TGTGCCAGCAGCCCGGGACTAGATACGCAGTATTTT | CASSPGLDTQYF
- | TRBJ2-7 | - | TRBV6-5 | TGTGCCAGCAGGAGACGGGACATCTCCTACGAGCAGTACTTC | CASRRRDISYEQYF
- | TRBJ2-7 | - | TRBV7-2 | TGTGCCAGCAGCTTTACAGGGAACGAGCAGTACTTC | CASSFTGNEQYF
- | TRBJ2-7 | TRBD2 | TRBV5-1 | TGCGCCAGCAGCTTGGGACTAGCAGGAGCCTACGAGCAGTACTTC | CASSLGLAGAYEQYF